This record looks at one T cell receptor beta chain sequence and its context. What it binds is unknown. The time point: recipient sample about 28 days before transplant, after cytoreduction. This sample was included in a study of T cell clonotyping in hematopoietic cell transplantation. Overall study findings and caveats: Without cell sorting, CD4 versus CD8 contributions remain unresolved. Pathologically expanded recipient clonotypes increased progressively from day 30 to day 180 as diversity fell.

Per the germline V gene, CDR1 is SGHAT and CDR2 is FQNNGV. The CDR3 contains 15 residues. V lost 3 bases, J lost 5 bases, and 17 bases lay in between. Profiling relied on immunoSEQ multiplex PCR, and the TCRdb table lists in-frame clones only, not all of them. Here the sample spans tens of thousands of clones, approximately 82% being singletons. This sequence was found in a woman aged 55-69 years with acute myeloid leukemia. Some clones in this sample may be carry-over from other donors' samples. This chain connects TRBV11-2 to TRBJ2-7, with a weak D call TRBD1 (6 bases). This specimen was peripheral blood mononuclear cells, taken before stem cell transplant. The CDR3: CASSLRAGERNEQYF. The CDR3 DNA reads TGTGCCAGCAGCTTGAGGGCAGGGGAAAGAAACGAGCAGTACTTC.